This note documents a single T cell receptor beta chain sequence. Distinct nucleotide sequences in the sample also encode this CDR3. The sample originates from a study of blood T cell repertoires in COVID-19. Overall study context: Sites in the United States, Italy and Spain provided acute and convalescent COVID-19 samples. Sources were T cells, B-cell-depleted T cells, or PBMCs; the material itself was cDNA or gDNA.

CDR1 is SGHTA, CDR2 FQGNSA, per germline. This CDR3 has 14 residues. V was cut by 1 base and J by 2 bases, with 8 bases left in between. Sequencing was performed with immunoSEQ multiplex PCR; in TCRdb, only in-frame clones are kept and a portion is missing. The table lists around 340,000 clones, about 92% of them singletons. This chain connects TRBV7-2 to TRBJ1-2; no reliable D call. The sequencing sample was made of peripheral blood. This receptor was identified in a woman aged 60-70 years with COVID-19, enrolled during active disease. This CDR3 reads CASSLVPGNYGYTF. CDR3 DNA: TGTGCCAGCAGCTTAGTGCCGGGGAACTATGGCTACACCTTC.